This T cell receptor beta chain is drawn from a study of patients and donors after allogeneic stem cell transplantation. Trimming took off 2 bases at V and 8 bases at J, with 15 bases between the two ends. CDR1 and CDR2 (germline): SGHTA, FQGNSA. CDR3 length: 15 residues. Via MiXCR, TCRdb re-called the RT-PCR reads, giving one row per CDR3 protein. This table has about a million distinct CDR3 sequences, roughly 18% appearing once. The source of this sequence is a human donor who was either an allogeneic HSCT recipient or a stem cell or donor lymphocyte infusion donor (not recorded which). It is not recorded whose cells these are; they may come from a transplant donor. The specimen sequenced was blood, either unsorted or a sorted T cell fraction (not recorded which). This chain joins TRBV7-2 and TRBJ1-4, with a weak D call TRBD1 (6 bases). In DNA form, the CDR3 reads TGTGCCAGCAGCTTATGGGGGACATCAGAGGAAAAACTGTTTTTT. It codes for CASSLWGTSEEKLFF.